A selection of T cell receptor beta chains follows, all from one sample in a study of CD8+ T cells in alopecia areata. Sequencing used immunoSEQ multiplex PCR; TCRdb keeps in-frame clones, though not all of them. The profile shows more than 9,500 clones, roughly 57% of them singletons. Input material: skin. Source of these receptors: a human donor with alopecia areata. Both conserved end residues are part of each CDR3. The D gene is left open where the match is weak. Clone size, where shown, is once, few, many, or a class for clones that have expanded.

j_call: TRBJ2-3
v_call: TRBV19
d_call: TRBD1
clone_size: .
cdr3_aa: CASSGGQGADTQYF
cdr3_nt: TGTGCCAGTAGTGGTGGACAGGGGGCAGATACGCAGTATTTT

j_call: TRBJ2-1
v_call: TRBV18
d_call: .
clone_size: .
cdr3_aa: CASSPSRRSIGTNHNEQFF
cdr3_nt: TGTGCCAGCTCACCAAGTCGTCGTTCGATCGGGACAAATCACAATGAGCAGTTCTTC

j_call: TRBJ2-4
v_call: TRBV4-2
d_call: TRBD2
clone_size: .
cdr3_aa: CASSPERGLTKNIQYF
cdr3_nt: TGTGCCAGCAGCCCTGAGCGGGGGCTGACCAAAAACATTCAGTACTTC

j_call: TRBJ2-1
v_call: TRBV28
d_call: TRBD2
clone_size: .
cdr3_aa: CASSLMGLAGGYNEQFF
cdr3_nt: TGTGCCAGCAGTTTGATGGGACTAGCGGGGGGCTACAATGAGCAGTTCTTC

j_call: TRBJ1-3
v_call: TRBV10-3
d_call: .
clone_size: few
cdr3_aa: CAISEIMDSGNTIYF
cdr3_nt: TGTGCCATCAGTGAGATTATGGATTCTGGAAACACCATATATTTT

j_call: TRBJ2-5
v_call: TRBV7-2
d_call: .
clone_size: .
cdr3_aa: CASSFVKQETQYF
cdr3_nt: TGTGCCAGCAGCTTCGTCAAGCAAGAGACCCAGTACTTC

j_call: TRBJ2-7
v_call: TRBV10-3
d_call: .
clone_size: few
cdr3_aa: CAIRGGGYEQYF
cdr3_nt: TGTGCCATCAGGGGAGGGGGCTACGAGCAGTACTTC

j_call: TRBJ2-1
v_call: TRBV7-9
d_call: .
clone_size: few
cdr3_aa: CASSDSRNYEQFF
cdr3_nt: TGTGCCAGCAGCGATTCTAGAAACTATGAGCAGTTCTTC

j_call: TRBJ2-7
v_call: TRBV5-4
d_call: .
clone_size: .
cdr3_aa: CASSLGGGGKSNFYEQYF
cdr3_nt: TGTGCCAGCAGCTTGGGGGGTGGTGGGAAATCAAATTTCTACGAGCAGTACTTC

j_call: TRBJ1-5
v_call: TRBV5-1
d_call: .
clone_size: .
cdr3_aa: CASSLASVGNQPQHF
cdr3_nt: TGCGCCAGCAGCTTGGCTTCGGTCGGCAATCAGCCCCAGCATTTT

j_call: TRBJ2-3
v_call: TRBV6-1
d_call: TRBD2
clone_size: few
cdr3_aa: CASSWGGGTDTQYF
cdr3_nt: TGTGCCAGCAGTTGGGGGGGAGGCACAGATACGCAGTATTTT

j_call: TRBJ2-3
v_call: TRBV11-2
d_call: .
clone_size: .
cdr3_aa: CASSRRGSLEYNTQYF
cdr3_nt: TGTGCCAGCAGCCGCAGGGGCAGTTTAGAGTATAATACGCAGTATTTT

j_call: TRBJ2-5
v_call: TRBV5-1
d_call: .
clone_size: .
cdr3_aa: CASSREGSKETQYF
cdr3_nt: TGCGCCAGCAGCCGCGAGGGATCGAAAGAGACCCAGTACTTC

j_call: TRBJ2-2
v_call: TRBV28
d_call: TRBD2
clone_size: .
cdr3_aa: CASSLMGIAGKTLENTGELFF
cdr3_nt: TGTGCCAGCAGTTTAATGGGGATAGCGGGGAAAACCTTAGAGAACACCGGGGAGCTGTTTTTT

j_call: TRBJ2-1
v_call: TRBV11-3
d_call: .
clone_size: medium-sized
cdr3_aa: CASSPLTGRPNEQFF
cdr3_nt: TGTGCCAGCAGCCCCTTGACAGGGAGGCCCAATGAGCAGTTCTTC

j_call: TRBJ2-1
v_call: TRBV10-2
d_call: .
clone_size: once
cdr3_aa: CASNHGGTAREQFF
cdr3_nt: TGCGCCAGCAACCACGGGGGGACAGCAAGGGAGCAGTTCTTC

j_call: TRBJ2-1
v_call: TRBV19
d_call: TRBD1
clone_size: .
cdr3_aa: CASSRDRGLEQFF
cdr3_nt: TGTGCCAGTAGTAGGGACAGGGGGCTTGAGCAGTTCTTC

j_call: TRBJ1-1
v_call: TRBV29-1
d_call: TRBD1
clone_size: .
cdr3_aa: CSVWTGGSAEAFF
cdr3_nt: TGCAGCGTTTGGACAGGGGGGTCGGCTGAAGCTTTCTTT

j_call: TRBJ2-5
v_call: TRBV9
d_call: .
clone_size: .
cdr3_aa: CASSVVDSQETQYF
cdr3_nt: TGTGCCAGCAGCGTAGTAGACAGCCAAGAGACCCAGTACTTC

j_call: TRBJ1-5
v_call: TRBV7-2
d_call: .
clone_size: few
cdr3_aa: CASSLWYNQPQHF
cdr3_nt: TGTGCCAGCAGCCTATGGTATAATCAGCCCCAGCATTTT

j_call: TRBJ2-3
v_call: TRBV9
d_call: .
clone_size: .
cdr3_aa: CASSVVLGPNTDTQYF
cdr3_nt: TGTGCCAGCAGCGTAGTGTTAGGGCCAAACACAGATACGCAGTATTTT

j_call: TRBJ2-5
v_call: TRBV18
d_call: .
clone_size: .
cdr3_aa: CASSQDSGETQYF
cdr3_nt: TGTGCCAGCTCACAGGACAGCGGAGAGACCCAGTACTTC

j_call: TRBJ2-3
v_call: TRBV7-8
d_call: TRBD2
clone_size: .
cdr3_aa: CASSQGLGRGTDTQYF
cdr3_nt: TGTGCCAGCAGCCAAGGGTTAGGGAGGGGCACAGATACGCAGTATTTT

j_call: TRBJ2-7
v_call: TRBV7-9
d_call: .
clone_size: .
cdr3_aa: CASSPGAGKQYEQYF
cdr3_nt: TGTGCCAGCAGCCCGGGGGCGGGGAAACAATACGAGCAGTACTTC

j_call: TRBJ1-1
v_call: TRBV30
d_call: .
clone_size: .
cdr3_aa: CAWSAPNTEAFF
cdr3_nt: TGTGCCTGGAGTGCTCCGAACACTGAAGCTTTCTTT

j_call: TRBJ1-4
v_call: TRBV7-2
d_call: TRBD1
clone_size: .
cdr3_aa: CASSFDRANEKLFF
cdr3_nt: TGTGCCAGCAGCTTTGACAGGGCTAATGAAAAACTGTTTTTT

j_call: TRBJ2-2
v_call: TRBV5-1
d_call: .
clone_size: .
cdr3_aa: CASSLSGENTGELFF
cdr3_nt: TGCGCCAGCAGCTTATCGGGGGAGAACACCGGGGAGCTGTTTTTT

j_call: TRBJ2-2
v_call: TRBV11-3
d_call: TRBD1
clone_size: .
cdr3_aa: CASSLYRGPTGELFF
cdr3_nt: TGTGCCAGCAGCTTATACAGGGGGCCGACCGGGGAGCTGTTTTTT

j_call: TRBJ2-1
v_call: TRBV4-1
d_call: .
clone_size: .
cdr3_aa: CASSQSPRPWVEQFF
cdr3_nt: TGCGCCAGCAGCCAAAGCCCGAGACCTTGGGTTGAGCAGTTCTTC

j_call: TRBJ2-6
v_call: TRBV29-1
d_call: .
clone_size: few
cdr3_aa: CSVAADGSGANVLTF
cdr3_nt: TGCAGCGTTGCCGCGGACGGCTCTGGGGCCAACGTCCTGACTTTC

j_call: TRBJ2-1
v_call: TRBV7-9
d_call: .
clone_size: .
cdr3_aa: CASSPRGNPYNEQFF
cdr3_nt: TGTGCCAGCAGCCCGCGCGGAAATCCCTACAATGAGCAGTTCTTC

j_call: TRBJ1-2
v_call: TRBV29-1
d_call: TRBD1
clone_size: .
cdr3_aa: CSVVRTGANYGYTF
cdr3_nt: TGCAGCGTTGTAAGGACAGGGGCTAACTATGGCTACACCTTC

j_call: TRBJ2-5
v_call: TRBV7-2
d_call: TRBD2
clone_size: medium-sized
cdr3_aa: CASSLVGGGETQYF
cdr3_nt: TGTGCCAGCAGCTTAGTCGGGGGAGGGGAGACCCAGTACTTC

j_call: TRBJ1-5
v_call: TRBV27
d_call: TRBD1
clone_size: .
cdr3_aa: CASRTTGGSQPQHF
cdr3_nt: TGTGCCAGCAGAACTACAGGGGGCAGTCAGCCCCAGCATTTT

j_call: TRBJ1-2
v_call: TRBV5-1
d_call: .
clone_size: .
cdr3_aa: CASSSRAGRSDGYTF
cdr3_nt: TGCGCCAGCAGCAGTAGGGCAGGGAGGAGCGATGGCTACACCTTC

j_call: TRBJ1-1
v_call: TRBV5-1
d_call: TRBD1
clone_size: .
cdr3_aa: CASSLGQGSNTEAFF
cdr3_nt: TGCGCCAGCAGCCTAGGACAGGGGTCGAACACTGAAGCTTTCTTT

j_call: TRBJ2-5
v_call: TRBV5-1
d_call: .
clone_size: few
cdr3_aa: CASSIDSIWGQETQYF
cdr3_nt: TGCGCCAGCAGCATAGACAGCATATGGGGCCAAGAGACCCAGTACTTC

j_call: TRBJ1-2
v_call: TRBV9
d_call: TRBD1
clone_size: few
cdr3_aa: CASSARTGNYGYTF
cdr3_nt: TGTGCCAGCAGCGCAAGGACAGGGAACTATGGCTACACCTTC

j_call: TRBJ1-1
v_call: TRBV6-1
d_call: .
clone_size: few
cdr3_aa: CASRDTNRDTEAFF
cdr3_nt: TGTGCCAGCAGGGACACAAATCGGGACACTGAAGCTTTCTTT

j_call: TRBJ2-7
v_call: TRBV28
d_call: TRBD1
clone_size: .
cdr3_aa: CASSLWDRFGYEQYF
cdr3_nt: TGTGCCAGCAGTTTATGGGACAGGTTCGGGTACGAGCAGTACTTC

j_call: TRBJ2-2
v_call: TRBV4-1
d_call: .
clone_size: .
cdr3_aa: CASSPRTAGELFF
cdr3_nt: TGCGCCAGCAGCCCCCGGACAGCCGGGGAGCTGTTTTTT

j_call: TRBJ2-7
v_call: TRBV7-9
d_call: TRBD2
clone_size: .
cdr3_aa: CASSGLAGNYEQYF
cdr3_nt: TGTGCCAGCAGCGGACTAGCGGGGAACTACGAGCAGTACTTC

j_call: TRBJ2-1
v_call: TRBV5-1
d_call: TRBD1
clone_size: .
cdr3_aa: CASSNRDRGFYEQFF
cdr3_nt: TGCGCCAGCAGCAACCGGGACAGGGGTTTCTATGAGCAGTTCTTC

j_call: TRBJ2-7
v_call: TRBV6-5
d_call: .
clone_size: few
cdr3_aa: CASSYSVYMGEQYF
cdr3_nt: TGTGCCAGCAGTTACTCTGTGTACATGGGGGAGCAGTACTTC

j_call: TRBJ1-5
v_call: TRBV6-1
d_call: .
clone_size: .
cdr3_aa: CASSGFRFNQPQHF
cdr3_nt: TGTGCCAGCAGCGGATTTCGCTTCAATCAGCCCCAGCATTTT

j_call: TRBJ2-1
v_call: TRBV7-2
d_call: TRBD1
clone_size: few
cdr3_aa: CASSSDRVLNEQFF
cdr3_nt: TGTGCCAGCAGCTCGGACAGGGTCCTCAATGAGCAGTTCTTC